The clone carrying this T cell receptor beta chain appeared a few times. The target antigen is unknown. This sample was included in a study of PD-1 blockade in classical Hodgkin lymphoma. Study overall: Nivolumab 3 mg/kg was given intravenously every 2 weeks.

Here immunoSEQ multiplex PCR was the method, and the copy in TCRdb shows in-frame clones only, minus some. The data hold approximately 46,000 clones, with 65% to 85% observed a single time. Study results and limitations: A reduction in baseline TCR diversity was reportedly seen in newly diagnosed patients relative to healthy donors. What drove the repertoire differences, possibly disease activity or prior therapy, has not been defined. Whoever responded completely had baseline diversity much like that seen in newly diagnosed patients.

Per germline, CDR1 SGHNT and CDR2 YYREEE (reference sequence). This CDR3 is built from 13 residues. The V end was cut by 0 bases, the J end by 5 bases, with 9 bases between. All the patients suffered relapse after autologous stem cell transplantation, and brentuximab vedotin exposure differed. The sequence was obtained from a human donor with classical Hodgkin lymphoma. The chain links TRBV5-4 to TRBJ2-7, with D perhaps TRBD2 (6 bases). The specimen comprised peripheral blood mononuclear cells (PBMCs), sampled at baseline. The CDR3, as DNA: TGTGCCAGCAGCTTGGTGGGGGAGGACGAGCAGTACTTC. It encodes CASSLVGEDEQYF.